A single sample is the source of the 32 T cell receptor beta chains below, sequenced in a study of EBV T-cell therapy then PD-1 blockade in nasopharyngeal carcinoma. Antigens of these TCRs are unknown. The sample's treatment: AdE1-LMPpoly-expanded autologous EBV-specific T-cell therapy followed by anti-PD-1 nivolumab. The protocol was immunoSEQ multiplex PCR, while the TCRdb copy is restricted to in-frame clones and leaves out a portion. The sample comprises 19,000 or so clones, roughly 88% of which are singletons, and 25% to 30% rests with the top ten. Sequenced here: CD8+ T cells from blood, sampled at day 0 from a patient whose treatment included autologous EBV-specific T cells and nivolumab. The source is a man aged 35 to 55 with nasopharyngeal carcinoma.

V and J are TRBV7-9 and TRBJ2-5; D is possibly TRBD2 (6 bases). The CDR3 loop spans 16 amino acids. V lost 1 base, J lost 5 bases, and 17 bases lay in between. Looked up from germline, CDR1 is SEHNR and CDR2 is FQNEAQ (reference sequence). CDR3 amino acids: CASSLDQIRGKETQYF. CDR3 nucleotides: TGTGCCAGCAGCTTAGACCAGATACGGGGGAAGGAGACCCAGTACTTC.

The chain has TRBV27 and TRBJ1-2; D is uncertain. The length of the CDR3 is 14 residues. V was trimmed by 0 bases and J by 4 bases, leaving 9 bases between them. The germline V gene encodes CDR1 MNHEY and CDR2 SMNVEV (reference sequence). The CDR3 here is CASSLSPPSYGYTF. For the CDR3, the DNA is TGTGCCAGCAGTTTATCCCCGCCTTCCTATGGCTACACCTTC.

The J gene is TRBJ2-7, the V gene TRBV4-1; 8 bases match TRBD1. CDR1 is MGHRA, CDR2 YSYEKL, per germline. This CDR3 contains 16 residues. V lost 5 bases and J lost 1; bases outside the gene matches: 10. CDR3 in DNA: TGCGCCAGCAGCGGATTTTGGACAGGGTTTTCCTACGAGCAGTACTTC. This codes for CASSGFWTGFSYEQYF.

Only one count was recorded for this clone. The rearrangement links TRBV9 to TRBJ2-7; 8 bases are shared with TRBD1. The CDR3 is 15 amino acids. Germline CDR1 reads SGDLS; CDR2 reads YYNGEE. With V trimmed by 6 bases and J by 3 bases, 11 bases remained unmatched. CDR3: CASNQGGTGGYEQYF. The CDR3 nucleotides read TGTGCCAGCAACCAAGGGGGGACAGGTGGCTACGAGCAGTACTTC.

For the CDR3, the DNA is TGCGCCAGCAGCCCTTGGGGTCCTGGCAATCAGCCCCAGCATTTT. Its translation: CASSPWGPGNQPQHF. This rearrangement joins TRBV4-3 to TRBJ1-5; D is ambiguous. The CDR3 covers 15 residues. V was cut by 4 bases and J by 2 bases, with 12 bases left in between. The germline V gene has CDR1 LGHNA and CDR2 YSLEER.

The J gene is TRBJ1-6, the V gene TRBV4-1; maybe TRBD1 (5 bases). Trimming removed 0 bases at V and 13 bases at J, with 16 bases between. Germline CDR1 MGHRA, CDR2 YSYEKL. CDR3 size: 15 residues. The CDR3 sequence: CASSQDTGSYRPLHF. CDR3 nucleotides: TGCGCCAGCAGCCAAGACACAGGTTCATACAGGCCCCTCCACTTT.

V is TRBV23-1 and J is TRBJ2-5; TRBD2 agrees at 11 bases. TRBV23-1 is an open reading frame whose function is uncertain. The CDR3 extends over 17 amino acids. J gave up 6 bases and V 4 bases, and 13 bases lay outside the gene matches. CDR3 sequence reads: CASSRSLAGGPDKTQYF. Here the CDR3 DNA reads TGCGCCAGCAGTCGTAGTCTAGCGGGGGGCCCCGATAAGACCCAGTACTTC.

This clone came up once. The chain carries TRBV27 and TRBJ1-1; 9 nucleotides align to TRBD1. Germline-derived CDR1 and CDR2 are MNHEY and SMNVEV (reference sequence). The CDR3 is 14 amino acids. The trim removed 3 bases at V and 4 bases at J, leaving 3 bases unmatched. CDR3 loop: CASSLTGGITEAFF. The CDR3 nucleotides read TGTGCCAGCAGTTTGACAGGGGGAATCACTGAAGCTTTCTTT.

This clone was counted between two and nine times. The chain employs TRBV4-3 and TRBJ2-6; D gene ambiguous. Germline V gene lookup returns CDR1 LGHNA and CDR2 YSLEER. Deletions cut 0 bases from V and 0 bases from J, with 6 bases between. The CDR3 sequence is 16 residues long. The CDR3 is CASSQDHGSGANVLTF. DNA of the CDR3: TGCGCCAGCAGCCAAGATCACGGCTCTGGGGCCAACGTCCTGACTTTC.

V and J are TRBV7-3 and TRBJ2-3, with D perhaps matching TRBD2 (5 bases). With 3 bases removed from V and 0 bases from J, the gap between germline ends came to 13 bases. Germline V gene lookup returns CDR1 SGHTA and CDR2 FQGTGA. The CDR3 has 16 amino acids. CDR3 nucleotides: TGTGCCAGCAGCTTCCCGGGGATTTCCAGCACAGATACGCAGTATTTT. Protein: CASSFPGISSTDTQYF.

This clone was observed a few times. The chain employs TRBV7-9 and TRBJ2-7; D is ambiguous. This CDR3 region has 14 residues. CDR1 and CDR2 (germline): SEHNR, FQNEAQ (reference sequence). V lost 2 bases to trimming and J lost 3 bases, with 11 bases between them. The CDR3 region is CASSLNSVDYEQYF. Here the CDR3 DNA reads TGTGCCAGCAGCTTAAACTCAGTGGACTACGAGCAGTACTTC.

The chain combines TRBV12-5 with TRBJ1-2; perhaps TRBD1 as D (6 bases). This CDR3 contains 13 residues. Trimming pared 6 bases from V and 3 bases from J, leaving 11 bases between. Germline loops: CDR1 LGHNT, CDR2 FRNRAP. The CDR3 here is CASGLGQYYGYTF. The CDR3 coding sequence is TGTGCTAGTGGCCTCGGACAGTACTATGGCTACACCTTC.

There are a few counts of this clone. The V call is TRBV7-9, the J call TRBJ1-5; unclear D gene. Germline lookup yields CDR1 SEHNR and CDR2 FQNEAQ (reference sequence). This CDR3 has 12 residues. The V end lost 5 bases, the J end lost 7 bases, and 9 bases lay between the germline ends. The CDR3 DNA reads as TGTGCCAGCAGCCCCATCAGACAGCCCCAGCATTTT. It specifies CASSPIRQPQHF. Full variable domain (remainder filled in from reference TRBV7-9 and TRBJ1-5): DTGVSQNPRHKITKRGQNVTFRCDPISEHNRLYWYRQTLGQGPEFLTYFQNEAQLEKSRLLSDRFSAERPKGSFSTLEIQRTEQGDSAMYLCASSPIRQPQHFGDGTRLSIL.

J is TRBJ2-5 and V is TRBV5-4, with D tentatively TRBD1 or TRBD2 (5 bases each). Trimming removed 0 bases from V and 7 bases from J, with 22 bases in between. Germline CDR1 and CDR2: SGHNT and YYREEE (reference sequence). The CDR3 consists of 17 residues. CDR3 loop: CASSLVGNLGASATQYF. As DNA, the CDR3 is TGTGCCAGCAGCTTGGTCGGGAACTTAGGGGCGTCAGCGACCCAGTACTTC.

The chain combines TRBV6-1 with TRBJ2-1, with D possibly being TRBD1 (7 bases). The V end lost 3 bases, the J end lost 3 bases, and 9 bases lay between the germline ends. CDR3 size: 14 residues. Germline V gene data show CDR1 as MNHNS and CDR2 as SASEGT. CDR3 coding DNA: TGTGCCAGCAGTGACAGGGGGGACTACAATGAGCAGTTCTTC. It specifies CASSDRGDYNEQFF.

This clone was counted once. The CDR3 region is CASSVSEDSGNTIYF. CDR3 nucleotide sequence: TGTGCCAGCAGCGTGAGTGAAGATTCTGGAAACACCATATATTTT. The chain joins TRBV9 to TRBJ1-3, with no clear D. CDR3 length: 15 amino acids. Germline lookup yields CDR1 SGDLS and CDR2 YYNGEE. Trimming pared 2 bases from V and 1 base from J, leaving 10 bases between.

This clone showed up just a few times. In the same sample, other DNA sequences code for this CDR3. V gene TRBV6-2 or TRBV6-3 combines with J gene TRBJ1-6, with 9 nucleotides matching TRBD1. Germline trimming cut 6 bases from V and 7 bases from J; bases unmatched to any gene: 10. The CDR3 length is 16 residues. Germline CDR1 is MNHEY and CDR2 is SVGEGT. CDR3 region: CASSSDAGQGNSPLHF. DNA for the CDR3: TGTGCCAGCAGCTCGGACGCGGGACAGGGCAATTCACCCCTCCACTTT.

The V and J genes are TRBV6-5 and TRBJ1-1, with 7 nucleotides matching TRBD1. The germline V gene has CDR1 MNHEY and CDR2 SVGAGI. This CDR3 is 13 amino acids long. The V segment lost 2 bases and the J segment 7 bases; nucleotides outside the gene matches: 4. In DNA, the CDR3 is TGTGCCAGCAGTTACCGACAGGGAATTGAAGCTTTCTTT. Its protein is CASSYRQGIEAFF.

This chain links TRBV28 with TRBJ1-1; D perhaps matches TRBD1 (5 bases). CDR1 and CDR2 (germline): MDHEN, SYDVKM. V lost 3 bases, J lost 4 bases, and 15 bases lay in between. The CDR3 has 15 amino acids. The CDR3 DNA reads TGTGCCAGCAGTTTTCTTCGGACAACGGGCACTGAAGCTTTCTTT. Translated, it gives CASSFLRTTGTEAFF.

This clone is classed as medium-sized. The gene calls are TRBV30 and TRBJ1-1, with a possible D match to TRBD1 (5 bases). The CDR3 contains 15 residues. Germline CDR1 GTSNPN, CDR2 SVGIG (reference sequence). Deletions cut 5 bases from V and 4 bases from J, with 20 bases between. CDR3 sequence (DNA): TGTGCCTGGCAGGAAACCTATATGGGGGGCACTGAAGCTTTCTTT. Amino acid sequence: CAWQETYMGGTEAFF.

This clone showed up just a few times. This chain joins TRBV9 and TRBJ2-5; D perhaps matches TRBD2 (6 bases). Germline values: CDR1 SGDLS, CDR2 YYNGEE. The V gene lost 6 bases and the J gene lost 5 bases, with 17 bases spanning the gap. This CDR3 region has 14 residues. CDR3 protein: CASTRGSGVETQYF. CDR3 coding DNA: TGTGCCAGCACCCGGGGGTCCGGCGTGGAGACCCAGTACTTC.

This clone was seen once. The gene calls are TRBV6-2 or TRBV6-3 and TRBJ2-2, with D maybe TRBD1 (6 bases). Germline CDR1 and CDR2: MNHEY and SVGEGT. This CDR3 has 16 amino acids. V was cut by 2 bases and J by 2 bases, with 12 bases left in between. CDR3 DNA: TGTGCCAGCAGTTACCCTGGACAGACAAACACCGGGGAGCTGTTTTTT. Residues: CASSYPGQTNTGELFF.

V usage is TRBV5-1 and J usage is TRBJ1-5, with TRBD1 matching 9 bases. This CDR3 region has 14 residues. V lost 5 bases to trimming and J lost 6 bases; unmatched junction nucleotides: 6. Germline CDR1 SGHRS, CDR2 YFSETQ. Here the CDR3 DNA reads TGCGCCAGCAGGCCCGGGACAGGGATTCAGCCCCAGCATTTT. It is translated as CASRPGTGIQPQHF.

This clone appeared once. Other DNA sequences from this sample encode an identical CDR3 as well. The chain is built from TRBV7-9 and TRBJ2-5, with D tentatively TRBD1 or TRBD2 (7 bases each). Germline values: CDR1 SEHNR, CDR2 FQNEAQ (reference sequence). The CDR3 loop spans 16 amino acids. The germline V and J ends were trimmed by 2 bases and 5 bases, with 18 bases remaining between them. The CDR3 DNA reads TGTGCCAGCAGCTTAAATTGGCAGGGGGGGGGCGAGACCCAGTACTTC. This translates into CASSLNWQGGGETQYF. Drawing the rest from reference TRBV7-9 and TRBJ2-5, the complete variable domain is DTGVSQNPRHKITKRGQNVTFRCDPISEHNRLYWYRQTLGQGPEFLTYFQNEAQLEKSRLLSDRFSAERPKGSFSTLEIQRTEQGDSAMYLCASSLNWQGGGETQYFGPGTRLLVL.

The chain employs TRBV4-1 and TRBJ1-3; unclear D gene. V was clipped by 5 bases and J by 0 bases, with 11 bases between them. Germline V gene lookup returns CDR1 MGHRA and CDR2 YSYEKL. The CDR3 runs 15 residues. Here the CDR3 reads CASSNYMYSGNTIYF. The CDR3 region has the DNA TGCGCCAGCAGCAACTACATGTACTCTGGAAACACCATATATTTT.

This chain joins TRBV9 and TRBJ2-1; 9 positions agree with TRBD1. The V and J ends lost 1 base and 7 bases, in that order; junction bases with no gene match: 9. From germline, CDR1 is SGDLS and CDR2 YYNGEE. The CDR3 contains 16 residues. The CDR3 loop is CASSVTGTGRWNEQFF. The CDR3, as DNA: TGTGCCAGCAGCGTAACCGGGACAGGGCGTTGGAATGAGCAGTTCTTC. The variable domain in full, with the rest retrieved from reference TRBV9 and TRBJ2-1, is DSGVTQTPKHLITATGQRVTLRCSPRSGDLSVYWYQQSLDQGLQFLIQYYNGEERAKGNILERFSAQQFPDLHSELNLSSLELGDSALYFCASSVTGTGRWNEQFFGPGTRLTVL.

V and J are TRBV6-2 or TRBV6-3 and TRBJ2-7, with D possibly being TRBD2 (5 bases). Trimming removed 2 bases from V and 5 bases from J, with 13 bases in between. The germline CDR1 and CDR2 sequences are MNHEY and SVGEGT. The CDR3 runs 14 residues. The CDR3 reads CASSYGHLRDEQYF. Here the CDR3 DNA reads TGTGCCAGCAGTTACGGGCACCTGAGGGACGAGCAGTACTTC.

The rearrangement uses TRBV7-9 and TRBJ1-5; D gene uncertain. Germline values: CDR1 SEHNR, CDR2 FQNEAQ (reference sequence). The CDR3 length is 16 residues. V dropped 4 bases and J dropped 6 bases, with 19 bases sitting between them. CDR3 sequence (DNA): TGTGCCAGCAGCTCCCACCCGGGCGCCCGTGGTCAGCCCCAGCATTTT. It translates to CASSSHPGARGQPQHF.

This clone was observed a single time. The rearrangement uses TRBV3-1 (or the pseudogene TRBV3-2) and TRBJ2-1; 13 bases are a match to TRBD2. CDR3 size: 18 residues. The trim removed 8 bases at V and 3 bases at J, leaving 13 bases unmatched. Germline V gene lookup returns CDR1 LGHDT and CDR2 YNNKEL (reference sequence). The CDR3 DNA is TGTGCCAGCTGGGCCGGGACTAGCGGGGAAACAGGCTACAATGAGCAGTTCTTC. It encodes CASWAGTSGETGYNEQFF.

This sequence joins TRBV7-9 and TRBJ2-3; TRBD1 is a possible D gene (5 bases). The CDR3 is 14 residues long. CDR1 is SEHNR, CDR2 FQNEAQ, per germline (reference sequence). V lost 5 bases and J lost 6, with 15 bases in between. This CDR3 is CASSPRQGGDTQYF. The CDR3 DNA follows: TGTGCCAGCAGCCCCCGGCAGGGTGGGGATACGCAGTATTTT.

The chain links TRBV4-3 to TRBJ1-2; TRBD1 matches at 7 bases. CDR1 and CDR2 (germline): LGHNA, YSLEER. V shed 2 bases, J shed 7 bases, and the junction held 13 bases outside the gene matches. The CDR3 extends over 16 amino acids. The CDR3 region has the DNA TGCGCCAGCAGCCAAACCCCCGGGACAGTCTCTCGTGGCTACACCTTC. Its protein product is CASSQTPGTVSRGYTF.

With respect to this clone: No DNA is shown, since the ends of the CDR3 on it are uncertain; the CDR3 is the one TCRdb lists. The chain joins TRBV10-3 to TRBJ2-1. Looked up from germline, CDR1 is ENHRY and CDR2 is SYGVKD. A total of 17 residues make up the CDR3, ends included. The CDR3 region is CAISDVAGGNGRVTPFF.